Shown below are 7 T cell receptor beta chains from a single sample sequenced in a study of blood T cell repertoires in COVID-19 (dated by TCRdb to the early 2020s). The protocol used for the library was the immunoSEQ multiplex PCR assay. TCRdb took this table from immuneACCESS and kept in-frame rearrangements with V and J called. Such tables lack part of the clones; where checked against another copy, unresolved V genes explain under half of the gap, and the rest is unexplained. The sample yields 300,000 or so clones; around four fifths were counted once. The top ten clonotypes cover around 4.2% of the sample. The sample was peripheral blood. All receptors come from a woman between 50 and 59 years old with active or convalescent COVID-19.

The chain carries TRBV18 and TRBJ1-5, with a possible D match to TRBD1 (5 bases). Germline CDR1 is KGHSH and CDR2 is LQKENI. The V end was cut by 1 base, the J end by 7 bases, with 14 bases between. The length of the CDR3 is 15 residues. The CDR3 loop is CASSPLSQGGQPQHF. The CDR3 DNA reads TGTGCCAGCTCACCACTGTCGCAGGGCGGCCAGCCCCAGCATTTT. Variable domain in full (rest from reference TRBV18 and TRBJ1-5): NAGVMQNPRHLVRRRGQEARLRCSPMKGHSHVYWYRQLPEEGLKFMVYLQKENIIDESGMPKERFSAEFPKEGPSILRIQQVVRGDSAAYFCASSPLSQGGQPQHFGDGTRLSIL.

The rearrangement joins TRBV6-6 to TRBJ1-3; D uncertain. CDR3 length: 14 residues. Germline CDR1 is MNHNY and CDR2 is SVGAGI (reference sequence). V was trimmed by 6 bases and J by 0 bases, leaving 9 bases between them. In DNA, the CDR3 is TGTGCCAGCAGCCTAGACCTCTCTGGAAACACCATATATTTT. This translates into CASSLDLSGNTIYF.

V gene TRBV7-6 combines with J gene TRBJ2-6; D is unresolved. V lost 5 bases and J lost 0, with 14 bases in between. The germline CDR1 and CDR2 sequences are SGHVS and FNYEAQ. The CDR3 length is 17 residues. CDR3 loop: CASSPQMSFSGANVLTF. For the CDR3, the DNA is TGTGCCAGCAGCCCTCAGATGTCTTTCTCTGGGGCCAACGTCCTGACTTTC.

The J gene is TRBJ1-2, the V gene TRBV5-5, with a possible D match to TRBD1 (6 bases). The ends were cut back, 1 base at V and 1 base at J, with 11 bases in the middle. The CDR3 covers 15 residues. The germline V gene encodes CDR1 SGHKS and CDR2 YYEKEE (reference sequence). The CDR3 DNA reads TGTGCCAGCAGCTTGCTCAGGGGCAGTAACTATGGCTACACCTTC. Amino acid sequence: CASSLLRGSNYGYTF.

The rearrangement uses TRBV6-2 or TRBV6-3 and TRBJ2-3, with 12 bases lining up with TRBD2. With V trimmed by 4 bases and J by 3 bases, 2 bases remained unmatched. This CDR3 contains 15 residues. The germline gives CDR1 MNHEY, CDR2 SVGEGT. The CDR3 region has the DNA TGTGCCAGCAGTTTCGGACTAGCGGGGACAGATACGCAGTATTTT. It translates to CASSFGLAGTDTQYF.

V gene TRBV30 combines with J gene TRBJ2-5, with TRBD2 matching over 8 bases. The trim removed 5 bases at V and 9 bases at J, leaving 14 bases unmatched. Germline-derived CDR1 and CDR2 are GTSNPN and SVGIG (reference sequence). This CDR3 has 14 amino acids. CDR3 in amino acids: CAWSGGQGGRAQYF. In DNA form, the CDR3 reads TGTGCCTGGTCGGGGGGGCAGGGAGGACGGGCCCAGTACTTC.

The chain employs TRBV19 and TRBJ1-6; TRBD1 matches at 10 bases. The CDR3 sequence is 14 residues long. Germline V lookup: CDR1 LNHDA, CDR2 SQIVND (reference sequence). The junction had 1 base not matched to a gene; V was cut back by 5 bases and J by 6 bases. Here the CDR3 reads CASSRTGGNSPLHF. The DNA for the CDR3 is TGTGCCAGTAGTCGGACAGGGGGTAATTCACCCCTCCACTTT.